The sequence of this T cell receptor (beta chain) was determined in a study of regulatory T cells in long-lasting Graves disease. Investigators prepared the TCR beta libraries by applying iRepertoire HTBI primers and Arm-PCR of CDR3 regions. TCRdb redid the calling of the multiplex PCR reads with MiXCR, one entry per CDR3 protein. The table lists some 600,000 distinct CDR3 sequences, approximately 16% of them singletons. The table lists this clonotype with a count of one. A read error is likely here: a far larger clone is one base away. Time point given: newly diagnosed GD, antithyroid drugs for less than 3 months. After RNA was extracted from PBMCs, the TCR library was made from it. The same data also contributed to another study, on T cells in Graves' hyperthyroidism and ophthalmopathy.

The material sequenced was peripheral blood mononuclear cells (PBMCs), taken at new diagnosis, from a patient treated with antithyroid drugs. The TCR was taken from a man between 18 and 29 years old with Graves disease.

The CDR3 loop is CASITQGRNTEAFF. CDR3 DNA sequence: TGTGCCAGCATAACGCAGGGGAGGAACACTGAAGCTTTCTTT. The V call is TRBV6-2 or TRBV6-3, the J call TRBJ1-1, with D perhaps TRBD1 (6 bases). V lost 7 bases and J lost 1, with 13 bases in between. Germline CDR1 and CDR2: MNHEY and SVGEGT. The CDR3 covers 14 residues.